The clone carrying this T cell receptor beta chain occurred once. The target antigen is unknown. The sample comes from a study of T cell responses to AZD1222 COVID-19 vaccine. Only in-frame clones appear in the TCRdb table, and some are missing; sequencing was by immunoSEQ multiplex PCR. Of tens of thousands of clones in the sample, roughly 87% are singletons; the top ten hold approximately 5.4%. General study points: White British ancestry dominated among donors, who included more females, and clonal diversity was possibly underestimated. Across the whole spike, CD4 TCRs peaked at regions 160-218 and 743-854. Every sample of the repertoires postdated the peak T cell response.

Trimming pared 5 bases from V and 2 bases from J, leaving 15 bases between. This CDR3 spans 14 amino acids. The germline V gene encodes CDR1 GTSNPN and CDR2 SVGIG (reference sequence). The input for sequencing was peripheral blood, taken on day 0 of MenACWY control vaccination. The chain uses TRBV30 and TRBJ1-1, with D maybe TRBD1 (6 bases). This TCR was recovered from an adult in good health. The CDR3 here is CAWAWDTQNTEAFF. The DNA of the CDR3 is TGTGCCTGGGCTTGGGACACCCAAAACACTGAAGCTTTCTTT.